This T cell receptor beta chain was obtained from a study of CD8+ T cells in alopecia areata. Details on this clone: Its cognate antigen is unknown.

The germline gives CDR1 GTSNPN, CDR2 SVGIG (reference sequence). Trimming pared 1 base from V and 1 base from J, leaving 5 bases between. This CDR3 contains 12 residues. Study results and limitations: Scalp sequencing also captures normal skin's resident alphabeta T cells. Alopecia totalis/universalis scalp especially showed more expanded CD8+ clones than normal scalp.

Sequencing relied on a cDNA template that was reverse transcribed from extracted RNA. Assay used: immunoSEQ multiplex PCR; TCRdb lists only in-frame clones, some missing. The sample yields roughly 200,000 clones, more than 60% seen once. This specimen was CD4+ T cells sorted from blood, taken at week 0. The sequence derives from a human donor with alopecia areata. The chain combines TRBV30 with TRBJ2-7; possible D gene TRBD1, 5 bases. For the CDR3, the DNA is TGTGCCTGGAGTGGACAGTCCTACGAGCAGTACTTC. This codes for CAWSGQSYEQYF.